Each of the 4 T cell receptor beta chains below was sequenced from the same sample in a study of T cell responses to AZD1222 COVID-19 vaccine. The protocol was immunoSEQ multiplex PCR, while the TCRdb copy is restricted to in-frame clones and leaves out a portion. Of about 87,000 clones listed, roughly 90% are singletons. The sequences come from peripheral blood, collected on day 0 of AZD1222 vaccination. All receptors derive from an adult in good health.

This clone is a singleton in its sample. This chain joins TRBV25-1 and TRBJ1-1; D unresolved. The CDR3 has 15 amino acids. V was clipped by 6 bases and J by 3 bases, with 17 bases between them. Germline-derived CDR1 and CDR2 are MGHDK and SYGVNS. The DNA of the CDR3 is TGTGCCAGCAGATCAGTCTTGACTACGGACACTGAAGCTTTCTTT. It translates to CASRSVLTTDTEAFF. Full variable domain (outside the CDR3, taken from reference TRBV25-1 and TRBJ1-1): EADIYQTPRYLVIGTGKKITLECSQTMGHDKMYWYQQDPGMELHLIHYSYGVNSTEKGDLSSESTVSRIRTEHFPLTLESARPSHTSQYLCASRSVLTTDTEAFFGQGTRLTVV.

The chain uses TRBV11-2 and TRBJ2-3, with 12 bases aligning to TRBD2. Germline CDR1 and CDR2: SGHAT and FQNNGV. Trimming at V came to 1 base and at J to 5 bases, leaving 7 bases not matched to a gene. The CDR3 extends over 17 amino acids. The chain's CDR3 is CASSLGSLAGGVDTQYF. Here the CDR3 DNA reads TGTGCCAGCAGCTTAGGATCCCTAGCGGGAGGGGTAGATACGCAGTATTTT.

The chain employs TRBV4-1 and TRBJ1-3, with no clear D. The germline V gene has CDR1 MGHRA and CDR2 YSYEKL. This CDR3 contains 15 residues. Trimming removed 5 bases at V and 0 bases at J, with 11 bases between. CDR3 coding DNA: TGCGCCAGCAGCACGGACTCTAACTCTGGAAACACCATATATTTT. Translating gives CASSTDSNSGNTIYF.

This clone has just one count. This chain connects TRBV28 to TRBJ1-1; unclear D gene. V was trimmed by 3 bases and J by 4 bases, leaving 12 bases between them. Germline V CDR1 and CDR2: MDHEN, SYDVKM. The CDR3 contains 14 residues. The CDR3 bases are TGTGCCAGCAGTTTCTTGTTTGAGGGCACTGAAGCTTTCTTT. It codes for CASSFLFEGTEAFF. The whole variable domain, filled in from reference TRBV28 and TRBJ1-1, reads DVKVTQSSRYLVKRTGEKVFLECVQDMDHENMFWYRQDPGLGLRLIYFSYDVKMKEKGDIPEGYSVSREKKERFSLILESASTNQTSMYLCASSFLFEGTEAFFGQGTRLTVV.